The clone carrying this T cell receptor (beta chain) has more than one count but fewer than ten. This sample is drawn from a study of response to subunit inactivated influenza vaccine. TCRdb used MiXCR to reprocess the RT-PCR reads, holding one entry per CDR3 protein. This table holds 800,000 to 1,000,000 distinct CDR3 sequences, around 20% found once. The CDR3 runs to 15 residues. V was pared by 3 bases and J by 5 bases, with 8 bases of the junction left unmatched. Germline CDR1 is SGDLS and CDR2 is YYNGEE. The material was PBMCs from blood, obtained approximately 5 days after vaccination. The clonotype comes from a middle-aged man who received an inactivated influenza vaccine. The chain is built from TRBV9 and TRBJ1-3; 7 bases align to TRBD1. The chain's CDR3 is CASSENLQGRNTIYF. In nucleotides, the CDR3 is TGTGCCAGCAGCGAAAACTTACAGGGGAGAAACACCATATATTTT.